The 29 T cell receptor beta chains below come from one sample, sequenced in a study of patients and donors after allogeneic stem cell transplantation. One entry per CDR3 protein, called by TCRdb with MiXCR from the RT-PCR reads. In the table there are around 82,000 distinct CDR3 sequences, around 5% of which are singletons. Material: blood, either unsorted or a sorted T cell fraction (not recorded which). Receptors were obtained from a human donor who was either an allogeneic HSCT recipient or a stem cell or donor lymphocyte infusion donor (not recorded which). It is not recorded whose cells these are; they may come from a transplant donor.

This clonotype was detected only a few times. The CDR3 sequence: CASSPWDEQFF. In DNA form, the CDR3 reads TGTGCCAGCTCCCCCTGGGATGAGCAGTTCTTC. The chain couples TRBV5-8 to TRBJ2-1, with unresolved D. Trimming cost V 7 bases and J 8 bases, with 10 bases left between them. The CDR3 is made up of 11 amino acids. Germline assignment: CDR1 SGHTS and CDR2 YDEGEE. The full variable domain, its missing parts supplied by reference TRBV5-8 and TRBJ2-1, is EAGVTQSPTHLIKTRGQQATLRCSPISGHTSVYWYQQALGLGLQFLLWYDEGEERNRGNFPPRFSGRQFPNYSSELNVNALELEDSALYLCASSPWDEQFFGPGTRLTVL.

This clonotype appeared many times. This rearrangement joins TRBV24-1 to TRBJ2-3, with 12 bases matching TRBD2. V lost 4 bases, J lost 6 bases, and 7 bases stayed unmatched. The CDR3 loop spans 16 amino acids. The germline V gene has CDR1 KGHDR and CDR2 SFDVKD. CDR3 DNA: TGTGCCACCAGTGACCCCCGGACTAGCGGGAAGGATACGCAGTATTTT. This codes for CATSDPRTSGKDTQYF.

This clonotype was picked up many times. The V and J genes are TRBV30 and TRBJ2-3, with 9 bases aligning to TRBD2. The CDR3 has 15 amino acids. After removal of 3 bases from V and 2 bases from J, the junction contained 6 bases not matched to a gene. Germline CDR1 is GTSNPN and CDR2 is SVGIG (reference sequence). In DNA form, the CDR3 reads TGTGCCTGGAGGAAAGGACTAGCGAACACAGATACGCAGTATTTT. Protein sequence: CAWRKGLANTDTQYF.

This clonotype was counted many times. V and J are TRBV3-1 and TRBJ2-1; D unresolved. The CDR3 has 14 amino acids. Deletions cut 4 bases from V and 9 bases from J, with 16 bases between. CDR1 and CDR2 from the germline V gene are LGHDT and YNNKEL (reference sequence). The CDR3 here is CASSPNGLWGEQFF. The CDR3 nucleotides read TGTGCCAGCAGCCCGAACGGGCTTTGGGGTGAGCAGTTCTTC.

This clonotype has at least ten counts. The chain combines TRBV7-2 with TRBJ2-1; tentatively, D is TRBD2 (7 bases). The CDR3 runs to 14 residues. V was clipped by 5 bases and J by 3 bases, with 11 bases between them. The germline gives CDR1 SGHTA, CDR2 FQGNSA. The DNA of the CDR3 is TGTGCCAGCAGCCTGGGGGGGCTCTACAATGAGCAGTTCTTC. It translates to CASSLGGLYNEQFF.

This clonotype showed up just a few times. The V call is TRBV19, the J call TRBJ1-3; D not resolved. Germline V gene lookup returns CDR1 LNHDA and CDR2 SQIVND (reference sequence). The CDR3 runs 15 residues. The V and J ends lost 6 bases and 0 bases respectively, with 12 bases between them. The CDR3 DNA reads TGTGCCAGTAGGGACGCAACGCTCTCTGGAAACACCATATATTTT. Amino acids: CASRDATLSGNTIYF.

This clonotype appeared many times. V gene TRBV5-1 combines with J gene TRBJ1-1; D gene ambiguous. The ends were cut back, 0 bases at V and 2 bases at J, with 11 bases in the middle. Germline V CDR1 and CDR2: SGHRS, YFSETQ. This CDR3 spans 15 amino acids. Here the CDR3 DNA reads TGCGCCAGCAGCTTGGAGGAGCCTTTAAACACTGAAGCTTTCTTT. Translated: CASSLEEPLNTEAFF.

This clonotype has a count of ten or more. V and J are TRBV29-1 and TRBJ1-2, with D tentatively TRBD1 (5 bases). Germline V CDR1 and CDR2: SQVTM, ANQGSEA. The CDR3 is made up of 12 amino acids. V was shortened by 5 bases and J by 4 bases, with 11 bases between the two germline ends. For the CDR3, the DNA is TGCAGCGTTTTGGGGGGTATCTATGGCTACACCTTC. It specifies CSVLGGIYGYTF. The whole variable domain, remainder taken from reference TRBV29-1 and TRBJ1-2, is SAVISQKPSRDICQRGTSLTIQCQVDSQVTMMFWYRQQPGQSLTLIATANQGSEATYESGFVIDKFPISRPNLTFSTLTVSNMSPEDSSIYLCSVLGGIYGYTFGSGTRLTVV.

The table lists this clonotype with many counts. The CDR3 sequence: CASSQGLGSYNEQFF. CDR3 sequence (DNA): TGTGCCAGCAGCCAGGGACTGGGTTCTTACAATGAGCAGTTCTTC. V usage is TRBV3-1 and J usage is TRBJ2-1; TRBD2 might be the D (6 bases). Per the germline V gene, CDR1 is LGHDT and CDR2 is YNNKEL (reference sequence). The V end lost 3 bases, the J end lost 4 bases, and 13 bases lay between the germline ends. The CDR3 spans 15 residues.

This clonotype was recorded a few times. This chain uses TRBV19 with TRBJ2-3, with D uncertain. Trimming removed 6 bases at V and 8 bases at J, with 15 bases between. The CDR3 is made up of 13 amino acids. The germline CDR1 and CDR2 sequences are LNHDA and SQIVND (reference sequence). This chain's CDR3 is CASSDDPRSTQYF. The DNA of the CDR3 is TGTGCCAGTAGCGACGACCCGCGGTCTACGCAGTATTTT. Supplemented by reference TRBV19 and TRBJ2-3, the full variable domain reads DGGITQSPKYLFRKEGQNVTLSCEQNLNHDAMYWYRQDPGQGLRLIYYSQIVNDFQKGDIAEGYSVSREKKESFPLTVTSAQKNPTAFYLCASSDDPRSTQYFGPGTRLTVL.

The gene calls are TRBV18 and TRBJ2-3; 7 nucleotides align to TRBD2. Trimming at V came to 3 bases and at J to 2 bases, leaving 2 bases not matched to a gene. The CDR3 spans 14 residues. Germline V CDR1 and CDR2: KGHSH, LQKENI. Written as DNA, the CDR3 is TGTGCCAGCTCACCCAGCGGGGCCACAGATACGCAGTATTTT. It codes for CASSPSGATDTQYF. The variable domain in full, with the rest retrieved from reference TRBV18 and TRBJ2-3, is NAGVMQNPRHLVRRRGQEARLRCSPMKGHSHVYWYRQLPEEGLKFMVYLQKENIIDESGMPKERFSAEFPKEGPSILRIQQVVRGDSAAYFCASSPSGATDTQYFGPGTRLTVL.

This clonotype appeared many times. The rearrangement joins TRBV4-1 to TRBJ2-2; the D gene is possibly TRBD2 (5 bases). The CDR3 runs 15 residues. Trimming stripped 0 bases from V and 7 bases from J, with 12 bases between. The germline V gene encodes CDR1 MGHRA and CDR2 YSYEKL. Written as DNA, the CDR3 is TGCGCCAGCAGCCAAGATGCTAGCTACGGCGGGGAGCTGTTTTTT. Its protein is CASSQDASYGGELFF.

Concerning this clonotype: A read error may be the cause here, since a much bigger clone is one base away. The genes are TRBV2 and TRBJ2-1; 10 bases are shared with TRBD2. This CDR3 spans 15 amino acids. Germline CDR1 and CDR2: SNHLY and FYNNEI. CDR3 sequence reads: CASSSKGLANNELFF. As DNA, the CDR3 is TGTGCCAGCAGCTCTAAGGGACTAGCGAACAATGAGCTGTTCTTC. The entire variable domain, with the rest obtained from reference TRBV2 and TRBJ2-1, is as follows: EPEVTQTPSHQVTQMGQEVILRCVPISNHLYFYWYRQILGQKVEFLVSFYNNEISEKSEIFDDQFSVERPDGSNFTLKIRSTKLEDSAMYFCASSSKGLANNELFFGPGTRLTVL.

This clonotype was recorded a few times. V gene TRBV6-1 combines with J gene TRBJ1-1, with D unclear. The CDR3 consists of 17 residues. Trimming removed 6 bases from V and 2 bases from J, with 22 bases in between. CDR1 is MNHNS, CDR2 SASEGT, per germline. CDR3 in DNA: TGTGCCAGCAGGAGCCTAACCCGACATGTCTCAAACACTGAAGCTTTCTTT. Its protein product is CASRSLTRHVSNTEAFF.

This clonotype was counted only a few times. The rearrangement joins TRBV20-1 to TRBJ1-4; no definite D call. This CDR3 is built from 15 residues. Germline CDR1 DFQATT, CDR2 SNEGSKA (reference sequence). V dropped 3 bases and J dropped 6 bases, with 17 bases sitting between them. The CDR3 DNA sequence: TGCAGTGCTAGTAAGACCCCCTTAAAGGATGAAAAACTGTTTTTT. Amino acids: CSASKTPLKDEKLFF.

This clonotype occurred many times. This rearrangement joins TRBV7-3 to TRBJ2-5; D is unresolved. V lost 2 bases, J lost 5 bases, and 9 bases lay in between. In germline, CDR1 is SGHTA, CDR2 FQGTGA. The CDR3 consists of 13 residues. The CDR3 here is CASSLGARETQYF. The CDR3 DNA reads TGTGCCAGCAGCTTAGGAGCCCGGGAGACCCAGTACTTC.

A few counts support this clonotype. The chain employs TRBV30 and TRBJ2-3; unclear D gene. This CDR3 has 12 residues. Germline V gives CDR1 GTSNPN, CDR2 SVGIG (reference sequence). V gave up 2 bases and J gave up 14 bases, with 17 bases separating them. CDR3 coding DNA: TGTGCCTGGAGTCCCTCCTTTCAGGCCGTGTATTTT. Translation: CAWSPSFQAVYF.

In its sample, this clonotype was seen many times. The chain's CDR3 is CASSYGLLETQYF. DNA of the CDR3: TGTGCCAGCAGTTACGGACTCCTTGAGACCCAGTACTTC. The chain employs TRBV6-5 and TRBJ2-5; weak D call: TRBD2 (5 bases). CDR3 length: 13 residues. Between the trimmed V and J ends, which lost 2 bases and 5 bases, there was a span of 9 bases. The germline V gene encodes CDR1 MNHEY and CDR2 SVGAGI.

This clonotype was detected many times. J is TRBJ2-1 and V is TRBV20-1; no reliable D call. The germline gives CDR1 DFQATT, CDR2 SNEGSKA (reference sequence). V was trimmed by 8 bases and J by 12 bases, leaving 23 bases between them. CDR3 size: 13 residues. The CDR3 nucleotides are TGCAGTCTATCGGGTTCCAACAATGATGGGCAGTTCTTC. The encoded protein is CSLSGSNNDGQFF.

The chain uses TRBV18 and TRBJ2-7, with D perhaps matching TRBD1 or TRBD2 (5 bases each). This CDR3 contains 13 residues. Trimming stripped 3 bases from V and 6 bases from J, with 12 bases between. CDR1 KGHSH and CDR2 LQKENI come from the germline V gene. CDR3 bases: TGTGCCAGCTCACCCGGGACGAAAGGCGAGCAGTACTTC. Translation: CASSPGTKGEQYF.

This clonotype has ten or more counts. This sequence joins TRBV7-2 and TRBJ1-5; 8 bases match TRBD1. The CDR3 is 15 amino acids. Germline V gene data show CDR1 as SGHTA and CDR2 as FQGNSA. V lost 4 bases, J lost 5 bases, and 7 bases stayed unmatched. The CDR3 region has the DNA TGTGCCAGCAGCTCACAGGGGGGGTCGCATCAGCCCCAGCATTTT. Its translation is CASSSQGGSHQPQHF.

This clonotype was observed at least ten times. The genes are TRBV10-1 and TRBJ1-5; TRBD1 matches at 8 bases. The germline CDR1 and CDR2 sequences are WNHNN and SYGVQD (reference sequence). The CDR3 runs to 17 residues. V was pared by 8 bases and J by 4 bases, with 16 bases of the junction left unmatched. The CDR3 DNA is TGCGCCAGCGACCCCACAGGGGGTTGGCAACTAAATCAGCCCCAGCATTTT. It is translated as CASDPTGGWQLNQPQHF.

The chain joins TRBV7-9 to TRBJ1-3, with TRBD1 matching over 8 bases. CDR1 is SEHNR and CDR2 is FQNEAQ in the germline V gene (reference sequence). V shed 5 bases, J shed 0 bases, and the junction held 6 bases outside the gene matches. The CDR3 loop spans 16 amino acids. The CDR3 nucleotides read TGTGCCAGCAGCCAGCGGACAGGGAGCTCTGGAAACACCATATATTTT. It is translated as CASSQRTGSSGNTIYF.

This clonotype has a count of ten or more. The chain joins TRBV5-1 to TRBJ1-2; the D gene is possibly TRBD1 (6 bases). The CDR3 is 13 residues long. Per germline, CDR1 SGHRS and CDR2 YFSETQ. V was shortened by 5 bases and J by 6 bases, with 14 bases between the two germline ends. The CDR3 DNA follows: TGCGCCAGCAGGACAGGAGGTTTCGATGGCTACACCTTC. Translated, it gives CASRTGGFDGYTF.

This clonotype was counted ten times or more. The rearrangement joins TRBV7-8 to TRBJ2-1; 10 nucleotides line up with TRBD2. This CDR3 has 16 residues. Germline V gene sequence: CDR1 SGHVS, CDR2 FQNEAQ. V was clipped by 5 bases and J by 12 bases; unmatched bases: 16. CDR3 bases: TGTGCCAGCAGCCCGTCGGCTAGCGGGGGCCCAATGACGCAGTTCTTC. Its protein product is CASSPSASGGPMTQFF.

This clonotype was found many times. The rearrangement uses TRBV6-1 and TRBJ1-5, with 7 bases aligning to TRBD1. The CDR3 is 13 residues long. Germline V gene lookup returns CDR1 MNHNS and CDR2 SASEGT. Trimming at V came to 6 bases and at J to 2 bases, leaving 1 base not matched to a gene. Here the CDR3 DNA reads TGTGCCAGCAGCACAGGGGGCAATCAGCCCCAGCATTTT. Amino acid sequence: CASSTGGNQPQHF.

This clonotype was seen a handful of times. The rearrangement links TRBV20-1 to TRBJ2-3; a possible D gene is TRBD2 (6 bases). Germline CDR1 DFQATT, CDR2 SNEGSKA (reference sequence). Trimming shortened V by 6 bases and J by 0 bases, and 19 bases separated the two germline ends. CDR3 length: 16 amino acids. For the CDR3, the DNA is TGCAGTGCCAACGGGGGAGAAAAGGGGAGCACAGATACGCAGTATTTT. It codes for CSANGGEKGSTDTQYF.

This clonotype was detected many times. This chain joins TRBV5-1 and TRBJ2-1, with unresolved D. V shed 4 bases and J shed 5 bases, with 7 bases lying between them. There are 12 residues in the CDR3. In germline, CDR1 is SGHRS, CDR2 YFSETQ. The CDR3 coding sequence is TGCGCCAGCAGCGCCCGGAACAATGAGCAGTTCTTC. Amino acids: CASSARNNEQFF.

Ten or more counts support this clonotype. The genes are TRBV9 and TRBJ2-5; D ambiguous. The CDR3 length is 13 residues. V was trimmed by 4 bases and J by 5 bases, leaving 12 bases between them. CDR1 is SGDLS, CDR2 YYNGEE, per germline. Here the CDR3 DNA reads TGTGCCAGCAGCCTTTCCTCGACGGAGACCCAGTACTTC. This translates into CASSLSSTETQYF. The full variable domain, in which reference TRBV9 and TRBJ2-5 provide the parts outside the CDR3, is DSGVTQTPKHLITATGQRVTLRCSPRSGDLSVYWYQQSLDQGLQFLIQYYNGEERAKGNILERFSAQQFPDLHSELNLSSLELGDSALYFCASSLSSTETQYFGPGTRLLVL.